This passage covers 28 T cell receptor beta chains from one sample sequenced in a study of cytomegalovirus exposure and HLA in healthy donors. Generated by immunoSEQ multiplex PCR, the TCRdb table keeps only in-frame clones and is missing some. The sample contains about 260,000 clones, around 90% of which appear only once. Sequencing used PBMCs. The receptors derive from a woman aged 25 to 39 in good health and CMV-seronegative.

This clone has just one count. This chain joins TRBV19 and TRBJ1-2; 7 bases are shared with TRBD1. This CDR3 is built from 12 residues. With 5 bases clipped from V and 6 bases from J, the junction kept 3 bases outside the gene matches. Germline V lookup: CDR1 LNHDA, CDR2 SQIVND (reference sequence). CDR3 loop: CASSFGQDGYTF. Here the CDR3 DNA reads TGTGCCAGTAGTTTTGGACAGGATGGCTACACCTTC.

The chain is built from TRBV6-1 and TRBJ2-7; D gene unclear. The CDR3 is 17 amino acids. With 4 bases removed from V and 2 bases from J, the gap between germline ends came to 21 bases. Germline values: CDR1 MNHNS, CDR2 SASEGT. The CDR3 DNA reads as TGTGCCAGCAGTGGAAAGAGGTCAGCAGGAATCCCCTACGAGCAGTACTTC. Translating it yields CASSGKRSAGIPYEQYF.

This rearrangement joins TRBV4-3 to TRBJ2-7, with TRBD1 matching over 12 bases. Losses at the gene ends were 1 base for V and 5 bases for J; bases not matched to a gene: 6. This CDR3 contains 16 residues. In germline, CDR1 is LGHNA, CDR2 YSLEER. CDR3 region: CASSQVPGQGAHEQYF. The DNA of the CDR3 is TGCGCCAGCAGCCAAGTCCCGGGACAGGGGGCCCACGAGCAGTACTTC.

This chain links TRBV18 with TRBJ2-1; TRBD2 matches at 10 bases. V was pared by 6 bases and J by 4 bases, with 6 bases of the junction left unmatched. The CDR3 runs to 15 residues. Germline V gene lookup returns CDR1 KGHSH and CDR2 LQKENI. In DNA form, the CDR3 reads TGTGCCAGCTCCCGAAGCGGGAGGGCTTACAATGAGCAGTTCTTC. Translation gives CASSRSGRAYNEQFF.

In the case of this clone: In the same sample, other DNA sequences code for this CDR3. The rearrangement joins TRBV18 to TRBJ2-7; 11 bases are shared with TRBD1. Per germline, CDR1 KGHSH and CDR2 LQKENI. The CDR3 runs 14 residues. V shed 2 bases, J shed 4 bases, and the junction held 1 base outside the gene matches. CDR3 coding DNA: TGTGCCAGCTCACCAAGGGACAGGGGGTACGAGCAGTACTTC. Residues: CASSPRDRGYEQYF.

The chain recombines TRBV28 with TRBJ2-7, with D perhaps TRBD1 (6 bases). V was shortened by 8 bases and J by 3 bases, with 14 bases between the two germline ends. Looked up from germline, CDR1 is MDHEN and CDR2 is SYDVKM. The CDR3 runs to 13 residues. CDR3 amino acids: CASGTKPNYEQYF. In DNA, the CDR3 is TGTGCCAGCGGGACAAAACCCAACTACGAGCAGTACTTC.

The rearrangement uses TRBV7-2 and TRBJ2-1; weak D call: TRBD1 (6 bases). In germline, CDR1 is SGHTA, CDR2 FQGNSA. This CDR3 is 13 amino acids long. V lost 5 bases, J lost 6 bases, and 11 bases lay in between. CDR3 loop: CASSIPGANEQFF. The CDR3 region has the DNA TGTGCCAGCAGCATACCAGGGGCCAATGAGCAGTTCTTC.

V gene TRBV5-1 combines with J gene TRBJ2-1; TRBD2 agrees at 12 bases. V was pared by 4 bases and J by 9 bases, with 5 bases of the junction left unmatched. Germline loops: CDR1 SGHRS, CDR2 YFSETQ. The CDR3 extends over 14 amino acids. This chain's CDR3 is CASSPGLAGFEQFF. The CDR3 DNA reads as TGCGCCAGCAGCCCAGGACTAGCGGGGTTTGAGCAGTTCTTC.

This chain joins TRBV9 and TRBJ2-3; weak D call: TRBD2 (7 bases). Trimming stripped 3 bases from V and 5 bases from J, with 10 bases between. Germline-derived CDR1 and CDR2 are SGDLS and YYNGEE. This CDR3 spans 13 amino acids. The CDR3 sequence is CASSAGGGDTQYF. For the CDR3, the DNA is TGTGCCAGCAGCGCGGGGGGCGGAGATACGCAGTATTTT. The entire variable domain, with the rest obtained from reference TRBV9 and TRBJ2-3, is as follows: DSGVTQTPKHLITATGQRVTLRCSPRSGDLSVYWYQQSLDQGLQFLIQYYNGEERAKGNILERFSAQQFPDLHSELNLSSLELGDSALYFCASSAGGGDTQYFGPGTRLTVL.

In nucleotides, the CDR3 is TGTGCCAGCTCACCACGCAGGGACAGGGACTACGAGCAGTACTTC. Translating it yields CASSPRRDRDYEQYF. The chain links TRBV18 to TRBJ2-7; 9 nucleotides line up with TRBD1. V was clipped by 1 base and J by 3 bases; unmatched bases: 4. The CDR3 covers 15 residues. Germline lookup yields CDR1 KGHSH and CDR2 LQKENI.

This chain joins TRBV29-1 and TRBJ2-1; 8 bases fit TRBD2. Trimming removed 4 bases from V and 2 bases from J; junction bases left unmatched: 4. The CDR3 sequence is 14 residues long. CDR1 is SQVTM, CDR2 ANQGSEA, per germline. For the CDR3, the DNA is TGCAGCGTTGTTGGGACTAGACCCTACAATGAGCAGTTCTTC. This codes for CSVVGTRPYNEQFF.

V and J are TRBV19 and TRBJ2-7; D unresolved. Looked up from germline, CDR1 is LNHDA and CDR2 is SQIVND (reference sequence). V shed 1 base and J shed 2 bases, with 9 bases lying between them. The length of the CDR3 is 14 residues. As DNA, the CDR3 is TGTGCCAGTAGTATAGGATCCAACCCCTACGAGCAGTACTTC. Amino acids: CASSIGSNPYEQYF.

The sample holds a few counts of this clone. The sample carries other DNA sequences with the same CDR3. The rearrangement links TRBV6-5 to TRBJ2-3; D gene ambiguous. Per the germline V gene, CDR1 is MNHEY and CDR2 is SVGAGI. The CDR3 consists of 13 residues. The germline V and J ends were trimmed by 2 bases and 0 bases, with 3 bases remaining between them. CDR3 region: CASSYGSTDTQYF. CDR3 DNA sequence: TGTGCCAGCAGTTACGGGAGCACAGATACGCAGTATTTT.

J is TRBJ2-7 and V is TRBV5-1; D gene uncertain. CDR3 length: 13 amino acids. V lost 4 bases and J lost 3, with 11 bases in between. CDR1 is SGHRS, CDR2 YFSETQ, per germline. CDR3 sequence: CASSLVTNYEQYF. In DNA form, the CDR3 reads TGCGCCAGCAGCCTGGTCACTAACTACGAGCAGTACTTC.

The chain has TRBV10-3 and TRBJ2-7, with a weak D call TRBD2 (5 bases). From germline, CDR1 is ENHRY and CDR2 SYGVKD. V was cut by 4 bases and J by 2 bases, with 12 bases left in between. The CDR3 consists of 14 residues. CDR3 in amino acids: CAISADIATYEQYF. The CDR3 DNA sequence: TGTGCCATCAGTGCTGACATAGCGACCTACGAGCAGTACTTC.

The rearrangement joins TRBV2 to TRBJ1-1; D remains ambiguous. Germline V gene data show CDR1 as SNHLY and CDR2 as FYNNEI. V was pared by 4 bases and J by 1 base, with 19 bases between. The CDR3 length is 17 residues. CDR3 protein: CASSVRPLEVSNTEAFF. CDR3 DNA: TGTGCCAGCAGTGTCCGACCCCTTGAAGTTTCGAACACTGAAGCTTTCTTT.

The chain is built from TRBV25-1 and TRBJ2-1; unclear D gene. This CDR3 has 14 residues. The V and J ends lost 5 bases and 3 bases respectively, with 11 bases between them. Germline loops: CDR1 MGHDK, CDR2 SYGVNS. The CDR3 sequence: CASSRAGDYNEQFF. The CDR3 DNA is TGTGCCAGCAGTCGGGCAGGAGACTACAATGAGCAGTTCTTC.

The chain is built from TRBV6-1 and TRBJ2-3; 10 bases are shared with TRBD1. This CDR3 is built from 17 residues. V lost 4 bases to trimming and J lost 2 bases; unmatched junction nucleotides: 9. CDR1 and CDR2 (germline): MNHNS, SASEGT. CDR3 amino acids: CASSVRQGAPTTDTQYF. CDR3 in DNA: TGTGCCAGCAGTGTCCGACAGGGGGCGCCCACCACAGATACGCAGTATTTT.

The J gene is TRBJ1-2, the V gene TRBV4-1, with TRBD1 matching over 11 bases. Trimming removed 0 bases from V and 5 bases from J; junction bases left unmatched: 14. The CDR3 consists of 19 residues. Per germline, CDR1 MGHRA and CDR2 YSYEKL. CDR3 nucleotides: TGCGCCAGCAGCCAAGATCCCGTCAGGACAGGGGGCGCCCGGTATGGCTACACCTTC. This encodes CASSQDPVRTGGARYGYTF.

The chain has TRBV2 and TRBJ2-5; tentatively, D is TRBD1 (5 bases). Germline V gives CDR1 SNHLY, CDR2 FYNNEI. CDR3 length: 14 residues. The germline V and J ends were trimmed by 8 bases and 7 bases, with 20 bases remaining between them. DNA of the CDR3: TGTGCCAGCGTACCCCAGGGCCGCCCCAGGACCCAGTACTTC. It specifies CASVPQGRPRTQYF.

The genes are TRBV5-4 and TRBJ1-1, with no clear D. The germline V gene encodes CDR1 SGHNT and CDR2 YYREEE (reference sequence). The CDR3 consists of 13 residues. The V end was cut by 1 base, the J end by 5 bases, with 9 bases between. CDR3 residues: CASSLPLGTEAFF. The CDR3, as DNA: TGTGCCAGCAGCTTGCCCCTTGGGACTGAAGCTTTCTTT.

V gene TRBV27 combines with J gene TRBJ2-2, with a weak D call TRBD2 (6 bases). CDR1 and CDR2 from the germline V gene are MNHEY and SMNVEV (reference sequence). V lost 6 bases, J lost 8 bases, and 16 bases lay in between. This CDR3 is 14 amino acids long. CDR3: CASSPGLTIGELFF. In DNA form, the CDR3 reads TGTGCCAGCAGCCCGGGACTTACAATAGGGGAGCTGTTTTTT.

The DNA of the CDR3 is TGTGCCAGCAGTCCCAGGGGCCGGGGGGAGACCCAGTACTTC. Protein sequence: CASSPRGRGETQYF. The V and J genes are TRBV5-6 and TRBJ2-5; possibly TRBD1 or TRBD2 for D (6 bases each). The CDR3 runs 14 residues. V lost 5 bases and J 5 bases, leaving 16 bases between the germline ends. Looked up from germline, CDR1 is SGHDT and CDR2 is YYEEEE.

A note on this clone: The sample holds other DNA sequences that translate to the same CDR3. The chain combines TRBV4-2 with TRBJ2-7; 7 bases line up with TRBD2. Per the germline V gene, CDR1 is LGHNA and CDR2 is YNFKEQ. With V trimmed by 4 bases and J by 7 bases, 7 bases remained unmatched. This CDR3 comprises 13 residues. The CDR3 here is CASSPLPGREQYF. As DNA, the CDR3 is TGTGCCAGCAGCCCCCTTCCCGGGAGGGAGCAGTACTTC.

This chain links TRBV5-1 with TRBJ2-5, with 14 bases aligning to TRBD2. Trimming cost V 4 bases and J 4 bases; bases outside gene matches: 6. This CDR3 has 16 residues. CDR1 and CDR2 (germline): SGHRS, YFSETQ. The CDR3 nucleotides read TGCGCCAGCAGCCCTGGGACTAGCGGGGGCCGAGAGACCCAGTACTTC. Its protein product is CASSPGTSGGRETQYF.

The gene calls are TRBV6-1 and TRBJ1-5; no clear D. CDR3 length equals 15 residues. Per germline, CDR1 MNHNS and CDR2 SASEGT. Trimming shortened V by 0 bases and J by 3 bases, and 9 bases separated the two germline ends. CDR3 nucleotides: TGTGCCAGCAGTGAAGCTAGGCGGGACAATCAGCCCCAGCATTTT. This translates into CASSEARRDNQPQHF.

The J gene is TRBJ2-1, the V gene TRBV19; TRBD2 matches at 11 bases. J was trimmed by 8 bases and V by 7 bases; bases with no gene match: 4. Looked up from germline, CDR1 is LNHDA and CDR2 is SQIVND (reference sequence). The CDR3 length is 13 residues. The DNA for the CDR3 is TGTGCCAGTAATAGCGGGAGGGCGCATGAGCAGTTCTTC. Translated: CASNSGRAHEQFF.

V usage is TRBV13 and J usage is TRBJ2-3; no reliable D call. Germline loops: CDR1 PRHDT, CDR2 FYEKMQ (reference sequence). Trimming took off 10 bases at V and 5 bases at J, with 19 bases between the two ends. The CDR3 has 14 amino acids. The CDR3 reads CAMSPRTLEDTQYF. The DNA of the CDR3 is TGTGCCATGTCACCTAGGACGCTAGAAGATACGCAGTATTTT. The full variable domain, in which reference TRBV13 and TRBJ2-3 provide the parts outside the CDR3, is AAGVIQSPRHLIKEKRETATLKCYPIPRHDTVYWYQQGPGQDPQFLISFYEKMQSDKGSIPDRFSAQQFSDYHSELNMSSLELGDSALYFCAMSPRTLEDTQYFGPGTRLTVL.